The clone carrying this TCR beta chain was observed a few times. Each CDR3 protein gets one entry after TCRdb re-called the 5' RACE reads with MiXCR. The data show 400,000 or so distinct CDR3 sequences, 18% seen once. This specimen comes from a study of T cells after yellow fever vaccination. Study in general: Fractions with few cells were prepared using SMART-Seq v4 Ultra Low Input.

Germline CDR1 and CDR2: SGDLS and YYNGEE. Trimming cost V 4 bases and J 1 base; bases outside gene matches: 8. The CDR3 has 16 residues. V usage is TRBV9 and J usage is TRBJ2-5, with 9 nucleotides matching TRBD2. Source: PBMCs, taken before the yellow fever booster vaccination. This TCR was recovered from a man younger than 35 who received the YFV17D yellow fever vaccine. The CDR3 loop reads CASSPIAGAIQETQYF. CDR3 DNA sequence: TGTGCCAGCAGCCCCATAGCGGGGGCTATCCAAGAGACCCAGTACTTC.